Below, 9 T cell receptor beta chains from the same sample are listed, as sequenced in a study of blood T cell repertoires in COVID-19. Using immunoSEQ multiplex PCR, the repertoire was profiled, and TCRdb retains in-frame clones only, with some absent. Found here are about 190,000 clones, roughly 80% of them singletons; the top ten hold approximately 3%. The sample comprised PBMCs or T cells enriched from blood (not recorded which). Source of these receptors: a woman aged 30 to 39 who had recovered from COVID-19.

The J gene is TRBJ1-1, the V gene TRBV19, with unresolved D. Trimming took 3 bases from V and 2 from J, leaving 7 bases between them. This CDR3 has 13 amino acids. CDR1 and CDR2 from the germline V gene are LNHDA and SQIVND (reference sequence). The CDR3 loop reads CASSISPNTEAFF. CDR3 coding DNA: TGTGCCAGTAGTATCTCCCCTAACACTGAAGCTTTCTTT.

The chain uses TRBV27 and TRBJ2-4, with TRBD1 as a possible D gene (6 bases). This CDR3 spans 16 amino acids. Trimming took off 3 bases at V and 3 bases at J, with 15 bases between the two ends. Germline loops: CDR1 MNHEY, CDR2 SMNVEV (reference sequence). The CDR3 DNA sequence: TGTGCCAGCAGTTTGACCGGACAAGGGGGCAAAAACATTCAGTACTTC. It encodes CASSLTGQGGKNIQYF.

CDR3 bases: TGTGCCAGCACCCGGGGACTAGCGGACAATGAGCAGTTCTTC. Translation gives CASTRGLADNEQFF. The V gene is TRBV7-8, the J gene TRBJ2-1, with 11 bases identical to TRBD2. Germline values: CDR1 SGHVS, CDR2 FQNEAQ. This CDR3 has 14 residues. V lost 7 bases and J lost 5; bases outside the gene matches: 4.

The V gene is TRBV2, the J gene TRBJ2-2; 8 bases agree with TRBD1. The germline V gene encodes CDR1 SNHLY and CDR2 FYNNEI. This CDR3 is built from 14 residues. J gave up 6 bases and V 6 bases, and 6 bases lay outside the gene matches. This chain's CDR3 is CASRFGTGPGELFF. As DNA, the CDR3 is TGTGCCAGCAGGTTTGGGACAGGACCCGGGGAGCTGTTTTTT.

This clone is a singleton in its sample. The genes are TRBV3-1 (or the pseudogene TRBV3-2) and TRBJ2-3; D possibly corresponds to TRBD2 (6 bases). CDR3 size: 14 residues. Germline CDR1 LGHDT, CDR2 YNNKEL (reference sequence). The V and J ends lost 3 bases and 0 bases respectively, with 7 bases between them. The CDR3 here is CASSHGTSTDTQYF. The DNA of the CDR3 is TGTGCCAGCAGCCACGGGACTAGCACAGATACGCAGTATTTT.

This chain joins TRBV5-1 and TRBJ1-3; 7 positions agree with TRBD1. Per germline, CDR1 SGHRS and CDR2 YFSETQ. With 5 bases clipped from V and 0 bases from J, the junction kept 8 bases outside the gene matches. The CDR3 consists of 16 residues. The DNA for the CDR3 is TGCGCCAGCAGACTCAGGGGGGATAGCTCTGGAAACACCATATATTTT. It encodes CASRLRGDSSGNTIYF.

The CDR3 sequence: CASSFDRAGSPLHF. The CDR3 DNA reads as TGTGCCAGCAGCTTCGACAGGGCGGGTTCACCCCTCCACTTT. This chain links TRBV7-2 with TRBJ1-6, with 7 bases lining up with TRBD1. The ends lost 3 bases at V and 9 bases at J; junction bases unmatched: 5. This CDR3 region has 14 residues. CDR1 and CDR2 (germline): SGHTA, FQGNSA.

This chain uses TRBV7-2 with TRBJ2-7; 9 positions match TRBD1. The CDR3 is 15 amino acids. The V and J ends lost 5 bases and 4 bases, in that order; junction bases with no gene match: 9. Per the germline V gene, CDR1 is SGHTA and CDR2 is FQGNSA. This CDR3 is CASSPGTGFRYEQYV. The CDR3 coding sequence is TGTGCCAGCAGCCCCGGGACAGGGTTTAGATACGAGCAGTACGTC.

This clone was counted once. The chain's CDR3 is CASSPSGGSYYGYTF. The CDR3 DNA reads as TGTGCCAGCAGTCCTTCAGGGGGTTCTTACTATGGCTACACCTTC. V usage is TRBV2 and J usage is TRBJ1-2; 7 bases line up with TRBD1. The V gene end was trimmed by 5 bases and the J gene end by 3 bases; junction bases not matched to a gene: 9. The CDR3 totals 15 residues. Per the germline V gene, CDR1 is SNHLY and CDR2 is FYNNEI.